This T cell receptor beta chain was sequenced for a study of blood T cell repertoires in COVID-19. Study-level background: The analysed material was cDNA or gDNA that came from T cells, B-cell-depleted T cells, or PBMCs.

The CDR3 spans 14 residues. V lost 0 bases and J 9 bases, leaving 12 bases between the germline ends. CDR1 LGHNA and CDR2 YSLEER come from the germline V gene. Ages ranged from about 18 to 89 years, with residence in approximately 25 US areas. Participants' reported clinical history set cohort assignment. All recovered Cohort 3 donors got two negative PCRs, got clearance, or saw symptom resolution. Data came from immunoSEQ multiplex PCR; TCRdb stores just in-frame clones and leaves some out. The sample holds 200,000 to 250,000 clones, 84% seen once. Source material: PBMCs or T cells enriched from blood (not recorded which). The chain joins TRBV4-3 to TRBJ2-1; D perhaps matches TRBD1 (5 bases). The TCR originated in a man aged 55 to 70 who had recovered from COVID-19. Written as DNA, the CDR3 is TGCGCCAGCAGCCAAGATCGACAGTCGACTGAGCAGTTCTTC. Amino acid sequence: CASSQDRQSTEQFF.